This T cell receptor (beta chain) comes out of a study of blood T cell repertoires in COVID-19. Turning to the study itself: COVID-19 samples from acute and convalescent phases originated in the United States, Italy and Spain. Sources were T cells, B-cell-depleted T cells, or PBMCs; the material itself was cDNA or gDNA.

Source study methods: Reference gene primer amplification gave nucleated cell count estimates. Sequencing used immunoSEQ multiplex PCR; TCRdb keeps in-frame clones, though not all of them. The V and J calls and clone size come from that table; D and trimming were worked out from the DNA. The repertoire holds about 190,000 clones, roughly 90% seen once, with around 5.9% in the top ten. V lost 0 bases to trimming and J lost 4 bases, with 12 bases between them. Germline CDR1 is LNHNV and CDR2 is YYDKDF (reference sequence). The CDR3 sequence is 15 residues long. The receptor was isolated from a woman aged 35 to 49 who had recovered from COVID-19. This rearrangement joins TRBV15 to TRBJ1-2; D remains ambiguous. The sample was peripheral blood. This CDR3 reads CATSRDLVAIYGYTF. The CDR3 DNA reads as TGTGCCACCAGCAGAGATCTAGTCGCGATCTATGGCTACACCTTC.